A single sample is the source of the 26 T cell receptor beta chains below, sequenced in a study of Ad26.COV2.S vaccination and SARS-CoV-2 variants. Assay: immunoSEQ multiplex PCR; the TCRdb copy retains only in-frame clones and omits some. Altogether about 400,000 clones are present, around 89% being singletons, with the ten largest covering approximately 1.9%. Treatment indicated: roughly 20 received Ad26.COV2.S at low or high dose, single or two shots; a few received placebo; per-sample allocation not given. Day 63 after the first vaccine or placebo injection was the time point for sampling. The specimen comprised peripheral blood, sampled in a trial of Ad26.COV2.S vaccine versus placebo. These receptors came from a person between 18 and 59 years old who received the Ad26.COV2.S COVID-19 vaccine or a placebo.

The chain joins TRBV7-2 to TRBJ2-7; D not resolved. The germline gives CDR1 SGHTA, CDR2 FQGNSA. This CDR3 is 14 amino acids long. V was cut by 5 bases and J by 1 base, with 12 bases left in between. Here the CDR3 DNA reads TGTGCCAGCAGCCCCCCCGTGAATTCCTACGAGCAGTACTTC. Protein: CASSPPVNSYEQYF.

CDR3 region: CASSLNTDDEQFF. The CDR3 DNA follows: TGTGCCAGCAGCTTGAACACCGACGATGAGCAGTTCTTC. This rearrangement joins TRBV5-4 to TRBJ2-1; no clear D gene. Per germline, CDR1 SGHNT and CDR2 YYREEE (reference sequence). Trimming cost V 1 base and J 8 bases, with 10 bases left between them. This CDR3 is 13 amino acids long.

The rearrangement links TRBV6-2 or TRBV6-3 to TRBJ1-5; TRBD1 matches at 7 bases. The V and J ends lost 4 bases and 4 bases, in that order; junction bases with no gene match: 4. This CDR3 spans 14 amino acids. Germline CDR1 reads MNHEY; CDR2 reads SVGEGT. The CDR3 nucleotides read TGTGCCAGCAGTTGGACAGGCAAAAATCAGCCCCAGCATTTT. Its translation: CASSWTGKNQPQHF.

CDR3 region: CASSGDYYEQYF. CDR3 bases: TGTGCCAGCAGTGGCGACTACTACGAGCAGTACTTC. The rearrangement uses TRBV2 and TRBJ2-7, with D tentatively TRBD2 (5 bases). The CDR3 consists of 12 residues. CDR1 and CDR2 from the germline V gene are SNHLY and FYNNEI. Trimming pared 4 bases from V and 3 bases from J, leaving 7 bases between.

Here the CDR3 DNA reads TGTGCCACCACCAGACAGGCGACAGGGAACTCCCCTCGGGAGACCCAGTACTTC. Protein product: CATTRQATGNSPRETQYF. The rearrangement uses TRBV5-5 and TRBJ2-5, with 7 bases that match TRBD1. Germline-derived CDR1 and CDR2 are SGHKS and YYEKEE (reference sequence). CDR3 size: 18 residues. V was pared by 9 bases and J by 5 bases, with 25 bases of the junction left unmatched.

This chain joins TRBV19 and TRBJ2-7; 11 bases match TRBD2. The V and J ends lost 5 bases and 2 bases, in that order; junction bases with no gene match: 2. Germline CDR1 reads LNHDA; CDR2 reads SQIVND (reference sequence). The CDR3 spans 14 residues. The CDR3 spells CASSGSGRAYEQYF. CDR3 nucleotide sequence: TGTGCCAGTAGTGGTAGCGGGAGGGCCTACGAGCAGTACTTC.

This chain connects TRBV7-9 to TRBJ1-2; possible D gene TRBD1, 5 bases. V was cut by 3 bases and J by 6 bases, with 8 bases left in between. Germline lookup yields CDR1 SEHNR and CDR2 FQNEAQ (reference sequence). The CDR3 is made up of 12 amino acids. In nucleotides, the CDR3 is TGTGCCAGCAGCTTTGGGGGGGATGGCTACACCTTC. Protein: CASSFGGDGYTF.

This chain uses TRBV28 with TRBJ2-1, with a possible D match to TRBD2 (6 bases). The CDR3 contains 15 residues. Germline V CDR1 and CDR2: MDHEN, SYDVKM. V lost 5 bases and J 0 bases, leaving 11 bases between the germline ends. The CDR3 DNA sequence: TGTGCCAGCAGTCCTCCGGGACTCTCCTACAATGAGCAGTTCTTC. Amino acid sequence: CASSPPGLSYNEQFF.

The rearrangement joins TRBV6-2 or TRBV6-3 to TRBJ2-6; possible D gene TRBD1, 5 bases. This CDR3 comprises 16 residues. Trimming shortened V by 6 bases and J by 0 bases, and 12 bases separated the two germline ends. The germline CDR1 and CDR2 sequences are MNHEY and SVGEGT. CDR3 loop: CASSSWGLSGANVLTF. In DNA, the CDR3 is TGTGCCAGCAGCTCCTGGGGCCTCTCTGGGGCCAACGTCCTGACTTTC.

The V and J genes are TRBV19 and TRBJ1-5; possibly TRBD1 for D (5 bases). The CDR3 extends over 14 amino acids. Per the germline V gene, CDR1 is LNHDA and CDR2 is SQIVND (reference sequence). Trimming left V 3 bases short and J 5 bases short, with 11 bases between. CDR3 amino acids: CASSIRGWDQPQHF. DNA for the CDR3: TGTGCCAGTAGTATCCGGGGGTGGGATCAGCCCCAGCATTTT.

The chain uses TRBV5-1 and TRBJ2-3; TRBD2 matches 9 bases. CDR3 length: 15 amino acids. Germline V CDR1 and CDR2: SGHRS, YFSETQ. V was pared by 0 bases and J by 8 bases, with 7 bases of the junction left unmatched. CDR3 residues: CASSLGAGGPPTQYF. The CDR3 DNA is TGCGCCAGCAGCTTGGGTGCGGGAGGGCCTCCTACGCAGTATTTT. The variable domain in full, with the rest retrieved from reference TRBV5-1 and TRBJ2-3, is KAGVTQTPRYLIKTRGQQVTLSCSPISGHRSVSWYQQTPGQGLQFLFEYFSETQRNKGNFPGRFSGRQFSNSRSEMNVSTLELGDSALYLCASSLGAGGPPTQYFGPGTRLTVL.

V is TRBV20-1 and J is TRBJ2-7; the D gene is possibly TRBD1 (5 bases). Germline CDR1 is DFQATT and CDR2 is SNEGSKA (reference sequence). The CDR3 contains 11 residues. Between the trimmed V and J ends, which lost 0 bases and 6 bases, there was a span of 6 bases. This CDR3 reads CSAREGVEQYF. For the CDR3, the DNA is TGCAGTGCTAGAGAAGGGGTCGAGCAGTACTTC.

The CDR3 here is CAWGTTGETQYF. CDR3 coding DNA: TGTGCCTGGGGAACAACAGGGGAGACCCAGTACTTC. The chain employs TRBV30 and TRBJ2-5, with a possible D match to TRBD1 (6 bases). The CDR3 spans 12 residues. The V gene's germline CDR1 is GTSNPN and CDR2 SVGIG (reference sequence). The V end lost 5 bases, the J end lost 5 bases, and 12 bases lay between the germline ends.

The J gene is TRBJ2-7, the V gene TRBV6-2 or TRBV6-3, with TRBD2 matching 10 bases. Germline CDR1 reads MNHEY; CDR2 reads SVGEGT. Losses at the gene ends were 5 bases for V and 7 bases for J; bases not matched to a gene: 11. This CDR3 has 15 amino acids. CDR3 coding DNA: TGTGCCAGCAGTAGAACTAGCGGGACGGTGAGGGAGCAGTACTTC. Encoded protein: CASSRTSGTVREQYF.

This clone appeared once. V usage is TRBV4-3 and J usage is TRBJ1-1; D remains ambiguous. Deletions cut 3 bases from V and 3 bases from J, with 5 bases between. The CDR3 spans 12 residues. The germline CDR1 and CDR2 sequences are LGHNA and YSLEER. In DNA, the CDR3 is TGCGCCAGCAGCCACCAGGACACTGAAGCTTTCTTT. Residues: CASSHQDTEAFF.

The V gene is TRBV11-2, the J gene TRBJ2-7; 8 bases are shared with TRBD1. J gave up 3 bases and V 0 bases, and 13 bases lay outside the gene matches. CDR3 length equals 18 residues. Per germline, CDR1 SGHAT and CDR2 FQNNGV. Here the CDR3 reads CASSLEGQDQFRVYEQYF. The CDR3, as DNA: TGTGCCAGCAGCTTAGAGGGACAGGACCAGTTTCGCGTCTACGAGCAGTACTTC.

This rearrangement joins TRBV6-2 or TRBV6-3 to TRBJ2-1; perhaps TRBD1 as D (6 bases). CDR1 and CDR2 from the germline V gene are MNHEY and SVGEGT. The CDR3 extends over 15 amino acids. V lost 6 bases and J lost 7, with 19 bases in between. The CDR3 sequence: CASSHEGEWRNEQFF. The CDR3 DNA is TGTGCCAGCAGCCACGAGGGGGAGTGGCGGAATGAGCAGTTCTTC.

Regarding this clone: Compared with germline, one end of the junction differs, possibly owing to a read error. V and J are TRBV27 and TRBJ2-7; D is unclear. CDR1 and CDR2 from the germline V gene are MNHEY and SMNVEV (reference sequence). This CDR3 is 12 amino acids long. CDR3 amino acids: CAGSNSPTVQYF. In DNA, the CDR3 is TGTGCCGGCAGCAACTCGCCTACGGTGCAGTACTTC.

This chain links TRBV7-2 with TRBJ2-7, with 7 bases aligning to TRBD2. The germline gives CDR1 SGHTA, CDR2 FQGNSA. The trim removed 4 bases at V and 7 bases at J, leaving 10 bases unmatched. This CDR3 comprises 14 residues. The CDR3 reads CASSSIAGSEEQYF. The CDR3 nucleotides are TGTGCCAGCAGCTCAATAGCGGGTTCAGAGGAGCAGTACTTC. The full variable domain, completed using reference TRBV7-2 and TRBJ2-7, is GAGVSQSPSNKVTEKGKDVELRCDPISGHTALYWYRQSLGQGLEFLIYFQGNSAPDKSGLPSDRFSAERTGGSVSTLTIQRTQQEDSAVYLCASSSIAGSEEQYFGPGTRLTVT.

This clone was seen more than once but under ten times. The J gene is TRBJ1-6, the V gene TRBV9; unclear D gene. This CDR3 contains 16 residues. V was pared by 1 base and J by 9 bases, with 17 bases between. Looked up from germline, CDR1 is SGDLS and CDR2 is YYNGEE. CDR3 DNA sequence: TGTGCCAGCAGCGTATCAGTAGGTCGAGCCAGTTCACCCCTCCACTTT. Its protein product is CASSVSVGRASSPLHF.

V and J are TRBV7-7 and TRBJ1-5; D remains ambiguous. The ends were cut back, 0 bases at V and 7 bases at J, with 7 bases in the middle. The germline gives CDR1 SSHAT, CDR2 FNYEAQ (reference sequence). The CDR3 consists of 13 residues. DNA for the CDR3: TGTGCCAGCAGCTTAGCATTCGGGCAGCCCCAGCATTTT. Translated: CASSLAFGQPQHF.

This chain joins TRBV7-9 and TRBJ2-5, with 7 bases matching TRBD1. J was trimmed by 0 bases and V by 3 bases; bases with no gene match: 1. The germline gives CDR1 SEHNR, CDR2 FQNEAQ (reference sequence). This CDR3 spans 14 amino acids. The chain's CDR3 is CASSFGTDQETQYF. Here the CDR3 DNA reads TGTGCCAGCAGCTTCGGGACAGACCAAGAGACCCAGTACTTC.

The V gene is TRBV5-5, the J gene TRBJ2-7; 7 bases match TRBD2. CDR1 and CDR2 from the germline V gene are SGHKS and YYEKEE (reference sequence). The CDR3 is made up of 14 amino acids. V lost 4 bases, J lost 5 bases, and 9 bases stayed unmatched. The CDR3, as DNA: TGTGCCAGCAGCCCCCTGGGGGGGTGGCACGAGCAGTACTTC. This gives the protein CASSPLGGWHEQYF. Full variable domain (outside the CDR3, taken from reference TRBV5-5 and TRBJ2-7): DAGVTQSPTHLIKTRGQQVTLRCSPISGHKSVSWYQQVLGQGPQFIFQYYEKEERGRGNFPDRFSARQFPNYSSELNVNALLLGDSALYLCASSPLGGWHEQYFGPGTRLTVT.

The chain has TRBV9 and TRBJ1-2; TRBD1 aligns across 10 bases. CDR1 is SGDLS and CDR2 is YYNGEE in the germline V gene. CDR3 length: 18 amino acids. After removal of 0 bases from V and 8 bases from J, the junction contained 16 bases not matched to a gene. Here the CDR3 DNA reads TGTGCCAGCAGCGTAGGAGGACCGGGACAGGGGCGCGGGATCGGCTACACCTTC. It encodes CASSVGGPGQGRGIGYTF.

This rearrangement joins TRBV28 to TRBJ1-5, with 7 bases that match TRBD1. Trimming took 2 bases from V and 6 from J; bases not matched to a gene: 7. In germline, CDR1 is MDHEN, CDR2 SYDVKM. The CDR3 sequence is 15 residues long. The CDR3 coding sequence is TGTGCCAGCAGTTTAGACAGGGCGTTTGGTCAGCCCCAGCATTTT. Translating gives CASSLDRAFGQPQHF.

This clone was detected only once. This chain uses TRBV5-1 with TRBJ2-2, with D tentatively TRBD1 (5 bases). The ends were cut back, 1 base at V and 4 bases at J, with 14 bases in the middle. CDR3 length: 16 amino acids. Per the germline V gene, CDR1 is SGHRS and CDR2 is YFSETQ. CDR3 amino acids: CASSLQSLRGTGELFF. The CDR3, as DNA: TGCGCCAGCAGCTTGCAGTCCCTTAGGGGCACCGGGGAGCTGTTTTTT.